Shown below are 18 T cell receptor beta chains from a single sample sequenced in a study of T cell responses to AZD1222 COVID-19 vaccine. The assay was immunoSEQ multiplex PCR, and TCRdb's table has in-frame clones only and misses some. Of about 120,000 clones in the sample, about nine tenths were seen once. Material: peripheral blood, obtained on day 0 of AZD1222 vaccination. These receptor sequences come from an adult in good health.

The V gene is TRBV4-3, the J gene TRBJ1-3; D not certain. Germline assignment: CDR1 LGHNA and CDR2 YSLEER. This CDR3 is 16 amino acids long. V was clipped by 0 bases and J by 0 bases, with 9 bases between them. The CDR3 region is CASSQDRAISGNTIYF. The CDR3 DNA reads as TGCGCCAGCAGCCAAGATAGGGCGATCTCTGGAAACACCATATATTTT.

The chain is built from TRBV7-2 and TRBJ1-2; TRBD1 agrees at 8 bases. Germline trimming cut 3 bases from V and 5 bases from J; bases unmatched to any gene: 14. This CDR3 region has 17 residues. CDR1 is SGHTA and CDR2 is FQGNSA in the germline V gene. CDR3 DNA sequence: TGTGCCAGCAGCTTCTTACTCCCCGGGACAGGCGAGTATGGCTACACCTTC. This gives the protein CASSFLLPGTGEYGYTF.

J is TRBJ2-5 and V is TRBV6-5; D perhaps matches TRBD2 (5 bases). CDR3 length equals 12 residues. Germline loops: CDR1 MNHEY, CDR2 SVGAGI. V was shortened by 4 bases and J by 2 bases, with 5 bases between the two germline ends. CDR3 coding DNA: TGTGCCAGCAGTTCGGGACAAGAGACCCAGTACTTC. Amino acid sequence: CASSSGQETQYF.

The CDR3 bases are TGTGCCAGCCTGACCTCGGGACTAGCGGGAGGGTCCTACGAGCAGTACTTC. Translated, it gives CASLTSGLAGGSYEQYF. This chain connects TRBV28 to TRBJ2-7; 16 bases are shared with TRBD2. The V and J ends lost 8 bases and 1 base, in that order; junction bases with no gene match: 8. Germline V gene lookup returns CDR1 MDHEN and CDR2 SYDVKM. The CDR3 runs to 17 residues.

CDR3 protein: CASSPYVGYGYTF. For the CDR3, the DNA is TGCGCCAGCAGCCCATACGTCGGTTATGGCTACACCTTC. J is TRBJ1-2 and V is TRBV5-1, with D hard to call. This CDR3 spans 13 amino acids. V was cut by 4 bases and J by 5 bases, with 12 bases left in between. Germline V gene lookup returns CDR1 SGHRS and CDR2 YFSETQ.

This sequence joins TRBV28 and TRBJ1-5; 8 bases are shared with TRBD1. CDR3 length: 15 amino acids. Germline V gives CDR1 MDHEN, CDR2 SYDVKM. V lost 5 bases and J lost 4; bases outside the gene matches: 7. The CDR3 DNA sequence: TGTGCCAGCAGTACAGGGGGTCCGGGAAATCAGCCCCAGCATTTT. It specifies CASSTGGPGNQPQHF.

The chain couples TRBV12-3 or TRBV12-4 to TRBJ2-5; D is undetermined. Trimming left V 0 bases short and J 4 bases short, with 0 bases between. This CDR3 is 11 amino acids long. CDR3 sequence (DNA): TGTGCCAGCAGTTTAGCAGAGACCCAGTACTTC. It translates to CASSLAETQYF.

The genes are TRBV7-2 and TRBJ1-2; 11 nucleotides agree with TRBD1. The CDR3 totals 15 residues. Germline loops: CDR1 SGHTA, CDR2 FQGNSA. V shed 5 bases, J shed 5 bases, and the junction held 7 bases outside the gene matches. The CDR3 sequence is CASSPPGQGGYGYTF. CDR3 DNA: TGTGCCAGCAGCCCGCCGGGACAGGGGGGATATGGCTACACCTTC. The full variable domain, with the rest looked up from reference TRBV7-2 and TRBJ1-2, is GAGVSQSPSNKVTEKGKDVELRCDPISGHTALYWYRQSLGQGLEFLIYFQGNSAPDKSGLPSDRFSAERTGGSVSTLTIQRTQQEDSAVYLCASSPPGQGGYGYTFGSGTRLTVV.

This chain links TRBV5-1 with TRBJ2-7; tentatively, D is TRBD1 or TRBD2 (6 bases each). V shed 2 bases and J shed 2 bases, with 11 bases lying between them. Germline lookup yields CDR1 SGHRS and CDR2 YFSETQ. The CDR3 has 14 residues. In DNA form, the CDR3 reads TGCGCCAGCAGCTTTGGGGGGCCCACCTACGAGCAGTACTTC. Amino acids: CASSFGGPTYEQYF.

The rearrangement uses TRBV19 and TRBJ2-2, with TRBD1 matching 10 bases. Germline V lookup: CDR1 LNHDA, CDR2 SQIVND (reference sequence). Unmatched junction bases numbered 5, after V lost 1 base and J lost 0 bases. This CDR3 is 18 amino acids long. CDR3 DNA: TGTGCCAGTAGTATAGGATGGGACAGGGGATCGAACACCGGGGAGCTGTTTTTT. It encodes CASSIGWDRGSNTGELFF.

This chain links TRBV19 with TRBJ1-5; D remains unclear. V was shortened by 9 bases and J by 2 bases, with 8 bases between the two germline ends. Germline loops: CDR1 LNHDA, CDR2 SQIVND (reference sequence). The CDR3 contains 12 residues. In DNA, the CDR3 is TGTGCCAGCTCTGAAGGCAATCAGCCCCAGCATTTT. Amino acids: CASSEGNQPQHF.

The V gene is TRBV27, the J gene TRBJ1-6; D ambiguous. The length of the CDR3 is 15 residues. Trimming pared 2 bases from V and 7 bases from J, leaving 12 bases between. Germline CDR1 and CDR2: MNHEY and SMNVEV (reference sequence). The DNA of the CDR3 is TGTGCCAGCAGTTTACAGTTCTATGGGAATTCACCCCTCCACTTT. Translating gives CASSLQFYGNSPLHF.

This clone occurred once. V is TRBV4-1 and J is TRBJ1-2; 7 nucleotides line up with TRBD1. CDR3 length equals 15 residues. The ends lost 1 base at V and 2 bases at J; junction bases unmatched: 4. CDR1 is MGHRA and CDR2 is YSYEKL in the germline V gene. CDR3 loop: CASSQVQGGNYGYTF. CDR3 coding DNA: TGCGCCAGCAGCCAAGTCCAAGGGGGCAACTATGGCTACACCTTC.

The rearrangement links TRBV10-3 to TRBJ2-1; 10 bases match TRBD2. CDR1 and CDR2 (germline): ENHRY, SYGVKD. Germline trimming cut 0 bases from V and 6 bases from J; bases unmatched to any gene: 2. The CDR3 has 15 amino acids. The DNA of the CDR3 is TGTGCCATCAGTGAGTCGGTAGCGGGAGGCAATGAGCAGTTCTTC. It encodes CAISESVAGGNEQFF.

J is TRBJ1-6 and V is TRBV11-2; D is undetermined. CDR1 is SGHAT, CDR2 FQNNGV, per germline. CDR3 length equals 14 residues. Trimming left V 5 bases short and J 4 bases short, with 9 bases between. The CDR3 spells CASSPDRYNSPLHF. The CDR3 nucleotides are TGTGCCAGCAGCCCGGACCGTTATAATTCACCCCTCCACTTT.

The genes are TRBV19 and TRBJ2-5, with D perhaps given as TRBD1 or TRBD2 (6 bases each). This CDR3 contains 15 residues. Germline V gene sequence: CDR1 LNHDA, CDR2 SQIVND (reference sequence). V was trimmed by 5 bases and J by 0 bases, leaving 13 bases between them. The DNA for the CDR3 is TGTGCCAGTAGTGGACTACAGGGTTACCAAGAGACCCAGTACTTC. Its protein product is CASSGLQGYQETQYF.

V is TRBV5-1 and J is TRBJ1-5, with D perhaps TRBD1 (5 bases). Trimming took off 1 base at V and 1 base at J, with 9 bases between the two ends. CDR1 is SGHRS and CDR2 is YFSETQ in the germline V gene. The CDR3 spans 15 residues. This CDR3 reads CASSLSGVSNQPQHF. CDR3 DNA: TGCGCCAGCAGCTTGTCGGGGGTCAGCAATCAGCCCCAGCATTTT.

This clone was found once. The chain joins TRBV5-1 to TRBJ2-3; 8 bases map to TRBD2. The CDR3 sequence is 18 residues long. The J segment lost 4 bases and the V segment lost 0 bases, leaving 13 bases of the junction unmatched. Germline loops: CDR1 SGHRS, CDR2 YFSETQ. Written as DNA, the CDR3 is TGCGCCAGCAGCTTGGGGGGAGCGGGGGTCCTCCAAGCAGATACGCAGTATTTT. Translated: CASSLGGAGVLQADTQYF.